These 29 T cell receptor beta chains were sequenced from one sample in a study of blood T cell repertoires in COVID-19. Assay used: immunoSEQ multiplex PCR; TCRdb lists only in-frame clones, some missing. The sample includes about 110,000 clones, 85% seen only once; the top ten take more than 2%. The sample comprised peripheral blood. The receptors shown here come from a human donor in a cohort sampled during active COVID-19.

This clone was seen ten or more times. The chain is built from TRBV19 and TRBJ1-2, with D perhaps matching TRBD1 (6 bases). Germline CDR1 and CDR2: LNHDA and SQIVND (reference sequence). V was clipped by 7 bases and J by 4 bases, with 13 bases between them. The CDR3 covers 13 residues. This CDR3 reads CASTADSIYGYTF. CDR3 in DNA: TGTGCCAGTACTGCGGACAGCATCTATGGCTACACCTTC.

This rearrangement joins TRBV27 to TRBJ1-1; D not resolved. CDR1 is MNHEY and CDR2 is SMNVEV in the germline V gene (reference sequence). The germline V and J ends were trimmed by 5 bases and 4 bases, with 14 bases remaining between them. The CDR3 has 14 amino acids. Written as DNA, the CDR3 is TGTGCCAGCAGTCGAACAGTAGGGAGCACTGAAGCTTTCTTT. It translates to CASSRTVGSTEAFF.

The rearrangement links TRBV19 to TRBJ1-5; D might be TRBD1 (5 bases). Trimming removed 1 base from V and 2 bases from J, with 18 bases in between. The germline CDR1 and CDR2 sequences are LNHDA and SQIVND (reference sequence). There are 18 residues in the CDR3. For the CDR3, the DNA is TGTGCCAGTAGTATAGGCGGGCGGGGCAGGAGAGGCAATCAGCCCCAGCATTTT. Amino acids: CASSIGGRGRRGNQPQHF.

This chain uses TRBV5-1 with TRBJ1-5; possibly TRBD1 for D (6 bases). This CDR3 contains 15 residues. CDR1 is SGHRS, CDR2 YFSETQ, per germline. The ends were cut back, 1 base at V and 6 bases at J, with 14 bases in the middle. The CDR3 protein is CASSLNEGVGQPQHF. The DNA of the CDR3 is TGCGCCAGCAGCTTGAACGAGGGGGTCGGTCAGCCCCAGCATTTT.

CDR3 loop: CASSLTLAGGPGTQYF. The CDR3 coding sequence is TGCGCCAGCAGCTTGACTTTAGCGGGAGGGCCGGGGACCCAGTACTTC. This chain uses TRBV5-1 with TRBJ2-5; 11 nucleotides line up with TRBD2. The germline V gene has CDR1 SGHRS and CDR2 YFSETQ. The CDR3 has 16 amino acids. Trimming took 1 base from V and 7 from J; bases not matched to a gene: 9. The full variable domain, its missing parts supplied by reference TRBV5-1 and TRBJ2-5, is KAGVTQTPRYLIKTRGQQVTLSCSPISGHRSVSWYQQTPGQGLQFLFEYFSETQRNKGNFPGRFSGRQFSNSRSEMNVSTLELGDSALYLCASSLTLAGGPGTQYFGPGTRLLVL.

This chain links TRBV10-2 with TRBJ2-1, with no clear D. This CDR3 comprises 13 residues. Trimming removed 5 bases from V and 7 bases from J, with 12 bases in between. Per germline, CDR1 WSHSY and CDR2 SAAADI. As DNA, the CDR3 is TGCGCCAGCAGTAAGAAACTAAGGAATGAGCAGTTCTTC. Protein product: CASSKKLRNEQFF.

This clone was detected only a few times. The chain combines TRBV6-2 or TRBV6-3 with TRBJ2-1; 15 positions agree with TRBD2. The CDR3 has 16 residues. Trimming cost V 1 base and J 7 bases; bases outside gene matches: 2. Per the germline V gene, CDR1 is MNHEY and CDR2 is SVGEGT. The CDR3 coding sequence is TGTGCCAGCAGTTACTTGGGACTAGCGGGAGGTAATGAGCAGTTCTTC. This sequence encodes CASSYLGLAGGNEQFF.

The chain links TRBV7-8 to TRBJ2-2, with 8 bases matching TRBD2. J gave up 9 bases and V 2 bases, and 14 bases lay outside the gene matches. The germline V gene encodes CDR1 SGHVS and CDR2 FQNEAQ. There are 17 residues in the CDR3. CDR3 nucleotides: TGTGCCAGCAGCTTAATTGTCGGGGGGGGCTTGCTGAGGGAGCTGTTTTTT. Its protein is CASSLIVGGGLLRELFF.

The chain recombines TRBV4-2 with TRBJ2-1, with a possible D match to TRBD2 (6 bases). The V and J ends lost 0 bases and 6 bases respectively, with 15 bases between them. CDR3 length: 16 amino acids. CDR1 and CDR2 from the germline V gene are LGHNA and YNFKEQ. In DNA form, the CDR3 reads TGTGCCAGCAGCCAAGAAATCCTAGCGACTAGCAATGAGCAGTTCTTC. Protein product: CASSQEILATSNEQFF.

The chain is built from TRBV28 and TRBJ2-7; TRBD1 aligns across 7 bases. Trimming took 9 bases from V and 4 from J; bases not matched to a gene: 12. This CDR3 contains 14 residues. Germline CDR1 is MDHEN and CDR2 is SYDVKM. CDR3 region: CASRDRRQGYEQYF. The DNA for the CDR3 is TGTGCCAGTAGGGACAGACGGCAAGGGTACGAGCAGTACTTC.

With regard to this clone: Other DNA sequences in the sample encode the same CDR3. This chain links TRBV7-2 with TRBJ2-1, with D perhaps matching TRBD2 (6 bases). CDR3 length equals 15 residues. The V gene lost 0 bases and the J gene lost 2 bases, with 8 bases spanning the gap. Germline V gene sequence: CDR1 SGHTA, CDR2 FQGNSA. The CDR3 sequence: CASSLAGGTYNEQFF. CDR3 coding DNA: TGTGCCAGCAGCTTAGCGGGGGGAACCTACAATGAGCAGTTCTTC.

The V gene is TRBV5-1, the J gene TRBJ2-1; 9 nucleotides line up with TRBD2. The ends lost 4 bases at V and 5 bases at J; junction bases unmatched: 10. The CDR3 spans 16 residues. The V gene's germline CDR1 is SGHRS and CDR2 YFSETQ. This CDR3 is CASSPPGAGGDNEQFF. The CDR3 DNA is TGCGCCAGCAGCCCTCCGGGGGCGGGAGGGGACAATGAGCAGTTCTTC.

CDR3 sequence (DNA): TGTGCCAGCAGCCCAACCCTTAGCGCTCAGCAGTTCTTC. Its protein product is CASSPTLSAQQFF. The V call is TRBV11-1, the J call TRBJ2-1; D may be TRBD2 (5 bases). The V gene lost 5 bases and the J gene lost 11 bases, with 16 bases spanning the gap. This CDR3 spans 13 amino acids. Germline V gene lookup returns CDR1 SGHAT and CDR2 FQDESV (reference sequence).

This clone was seen only a few times. The genes are TRBV29-1 and TRBJ2-3; the D gene is possibly TRBD1 (5 bases). The CDR3 has 12 residues. Germline V gene data show CDR1 as SQVTM and CDR2 as ANQGSEA. Trimming removed 4 bases from V and 4 bases from J, with 9 bases in between. The CDR3 bases are TGCAGCGTTGCAGGGTGGGCAGATACGCAGTATTTT. Protein sequence: CSVAGWADTQYF.

The chain is built from TRBV7-8 and TRBJ2-5, with D unclear. Germline loops: CDR1 SGHVS, CDR2 FQNEAQ. The CDR3 is 13 amino acids. V gave up 2 bases and J gave up 5 bases, with 9 bases separating them. CDR3 nucleotides: TGTGCCAGCAGCTTATCCAGATACGAGACCCAGTACTTC. It specifies CASSLSRYETQYF.

V gene TRBV19 combines with J gene TRBJ1-4; 7 bases agree with TRBD1. V lost 10 bases, J lost 5 bases, and 7 bases stayed unmatched. In germline, CDR1 is LNHDA, CDR2 SQIVND (reference sequence). The CDR3 consists of 13 residues. The CDR3 spells CATSTGRNEKLFF. CDR3 sequence (DNA): TGTGCCACTTCGACAGGGCGAAATGAAAAACTGTTTTTT.

The J gene is TRBJ2-5, the V gene TRBV11-2, with 9 bases matching TRBD1. CDR1 SGHAT and CDR2 FQNNGV come from the germline V gene. The length of the CDR3 is 14 residues. V lost 4 bases and J lost 1; bases outside the gene matches: 1. CDR3 nucleotide sequence: TGTGCCAGCAGCTGGGGACAGGGCCAAGAGACCCAGTACTTC. This codes for CASSWGQGQETQYF.

Only one count was recorded for this clone. The chain uses TRBV4-2 and TRBJ2-1; D is perhaps TRBD1 (5 bases). The V end was cut by 0 bases, the J end by 4 bases, with 16 bases between. The germline V gene encodes CDR1 LGHNA and CDR2 YNFKEQ. The CDR3 is made up of 17 amino acids. CDR3 DNA sequence: TGTGCCAGCAGCCAAGATCCACAGGTGGGATTATACAATGAGCAGTTCTTC. Amino acids: CASSQDPQVGLYNEQFF.

This clone appeared a single time. The chain has TRBV6-2 or TRBV6-3 and TRBJ1-4, with D perhaps TRBD1 (5 bases). Germline V gene data show CDR1 as MNHEY and CDR2 as SVGEGT. Trimming cost V 2 bases and J 4 bases, with 5 bases left between them. The CDR3 runs 13 residues. This chain's CDR3 is CASSYDSNEKLFF. In DNA form, the CDR3 reads TGTGCCAGCAGTTACGACAGTAATGAAAAACTGTTTTTT.

This rearrangement joins TRBV7-2 to TRBJ2-7; 8 bases line up with TRBD1. Looked up from germline, CDR1 is SGHTA and CDR2 is FQGNSA. V lost 1 base to trimming and J lost 2 bases; unmatched junction nucleotides: 4. The CDR3 loop spans 15 amino acids. The CDR3 is CASSLGQGSTYEQYF. In DNA form, the CDR3 reads TGTGCCAGCAGCTTAGGACAGGGGAGCACCTACGAGCAGTACTTC.

This clone was detected a few times. The V call is TRBV10-3, the J call TRBJ2-5; D possibly corresponds to TRBD1 (6 bases). The CDR3 sequence is 13 residues long. V was trimmed by 5 bases and J by 2 bases, leaving 9 bases between them. Looked up from germline, CDR1 is ENHRY and CDR2 is SYGVKD. CDR3 bases: TGTGCCATCAGTCAGGGGACACAAGAGACCCAGTACTTC. Translation: CAISQGTQETQYF.

This chain links TRBV9 with TRBJ2-5; 10 bases line up with TRBD1. Trimming took 2 bases from V and 3 from J; bases not matched to a gene: 4. CDR1 is SGDLS, CDR2 YYNGEE, per germline. This CDR3 is built from 15 residues. The CDR3 here is CASSVFGTGEETQYF. In DNA form, the CDR3 reads TGTGCCAGCAGCGTCTTCGGGACAGGGGAAGAGACCCAGTACTTC.

The chain employs TRBV6-6 and TRBJ2-1, with D perhaps matching TRBD2 (5 bases). Germline CDR1 is MNHNY and CDR2 is SVGAGI (reference sequence). The CDR3 has 15 amino acids. The germline V and J ends were trimmed by 0 bases and 8 bases, with 14 bases remaining between them. CDR3 residues: CASSYSIVTIDEQFF. In DNA, the CDR3 is TGTGCCAGCAGTTACTCGATCGTGACTATCGATGAGCAGTTCTTC.

This chain joins TRBV10-3 and TRBJ1-2; 9 bases agree with TRBD1. Germline values: CDR1 ENHRY, CDR2 SYGVKD. The V gene end was trimmed by 8 bases and the J gene end by 14 bases; junction bases not matched to a gene: 21. The CDR3 has 15 residues. CDR3 amino acids: CAISGGGQGVEAGTF. DNA of the CDR3: TGTGCCATCTCTGGCGGGGGACAGGGAGTTGAAGCGGGGACCTTC.

This chain joins TRBV9 and TRBJ1-1; 9 bases are a match to TRBD1. This CDR3 region has 14 residues. With V trimmed by 2 bases and J by 7 bases, 6 bases remained unmatched. Looked up from germline, CDR1 is SGDLS and CDR2 is YYNGEE. The CDR3 DNA is TGTGCCAGCAGCGTCGGGACAGGGATCGATGAAGCTTTCTTT. Translated: CASSVGTGIDEAFF.

This clone was picked up one time. This chain joins TRBV5-1 and TRBJ1-1; 8 nucleotides line up with TRBD1. CDR3 size: 15 residues. J was trimmed by 4 bases and V by 4 bases; bases with no gene match: 9. Per the germline V gene, CDR1 is SGHRS and CDR2 is YFSETQ. CDR3 loop: CASSLGQGASTEAFF. In nucleotides, the CDR3 is TGCGCCAGCAGCCTCGGGCAGGGGGCTAGCACTGAAGCTTTCTTT.

V usage is TRBV7-6 and J usage is TRBJ2-2, with a possible D match to TRBD2 (7 bases). The germline V gene has CDR1 SGHVS and CDR2 FNYEAQ. V lost 2 bases and J 1 base, leaving 14 bases between the germline ends. This CDR3 spans 17 amino acids. CDR3 in amino acids: CASSLWGGAGNTGELFF. The CDR3 DNA is TGTGCCAGCAGCTTATGGGGGGGCGCAGGGAACACCGGGGAGCTGTTTTTT.

This chain's CDR3 is CASSWTGQETQYF. The CDR3 region has the DNA TGTGCCAGCAGTTGGACAGGGCAAGAGACCCAGTACTTC. The chain recombines TRBV5-4 with TRBJ2-5, with TRBD1 identical over 8 bases. The germline V gene has CDR1 SGHNT and CDR2 YYREEE (reference sequence). This CDR3 contains 13 residues. V gave up 5 bases and J gave up 2 bases; unmatched junction bases: 2.

The chain employs TRBV7-7 and TRBJ2-7; the D gene is possibly TRBD1 (5 bases). Between the trimmed V and J ends, which lost 4 bases and 2 bases, there was a span of 21 bases. The CDR3 consists of 17 residues. Germline CDR1 is SSHAT and CDR2 is FNYEAQ (reference sequence). CDR3 DNA: TGTGCCAGCAGCTACAACGGATGGGGCAGGACCCCCTACGAGCAGTACTTC. Translating gives CASSYNGWGRTPYEQYF.